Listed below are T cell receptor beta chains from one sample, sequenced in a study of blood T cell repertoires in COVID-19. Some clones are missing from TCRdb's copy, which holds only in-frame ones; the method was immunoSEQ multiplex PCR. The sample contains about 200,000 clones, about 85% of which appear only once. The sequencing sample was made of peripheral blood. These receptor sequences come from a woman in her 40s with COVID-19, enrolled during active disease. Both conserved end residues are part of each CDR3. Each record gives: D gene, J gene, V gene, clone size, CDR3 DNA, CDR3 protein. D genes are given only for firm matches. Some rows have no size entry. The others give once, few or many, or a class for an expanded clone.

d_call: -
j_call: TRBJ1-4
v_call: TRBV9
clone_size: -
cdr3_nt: TGTGCCAGCAGCGTAGGGACTGATGAAAAACTGTTTTTT
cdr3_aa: CASSVGTDEKLFF

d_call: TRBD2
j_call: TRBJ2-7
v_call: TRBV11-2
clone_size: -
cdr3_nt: TGTGCCAGCAGCTTTCCGCGTCTAGCGGGAAGGGAGCAGTACTTC
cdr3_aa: CASSFPRLAGREQYF

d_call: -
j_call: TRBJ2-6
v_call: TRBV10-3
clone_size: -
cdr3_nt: TGTGCCATCAGTGAGGAGGCTAGGGCCAACGTCCTGACTTTC
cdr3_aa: CAISEEARANVLTF

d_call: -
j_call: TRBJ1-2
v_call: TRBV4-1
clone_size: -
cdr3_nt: TGCGCCAGCAGCCAAGAAGAGGGAAGGAACTATGGCTACACCTTC
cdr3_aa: CASSQEEGRNYGYTF

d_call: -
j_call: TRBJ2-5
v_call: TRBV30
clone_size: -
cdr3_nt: TGTGCCTGGTCGTTCGGGGGCCAAGAGACCCAGTACTTC
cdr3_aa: CAWSFGGQETQYF

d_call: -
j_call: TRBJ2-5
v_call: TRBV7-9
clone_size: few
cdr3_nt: TGTGCCAGCAGCAAACCCGAGGGCCAGTACTTC
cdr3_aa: CASSKPEGQYF

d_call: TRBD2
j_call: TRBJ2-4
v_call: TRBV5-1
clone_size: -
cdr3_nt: TGCGCCAGCAGCTTGGGACTAGCGGGGAGTTATAACATTCAGTACTTC
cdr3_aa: CASSLGLAGSYNIQYF

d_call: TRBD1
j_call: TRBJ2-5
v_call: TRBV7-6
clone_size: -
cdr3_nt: TGTGCCAGCAGCCTGGACAGGGCTGAGACCCAGTACTTC
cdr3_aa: CASSLDRAETQYF

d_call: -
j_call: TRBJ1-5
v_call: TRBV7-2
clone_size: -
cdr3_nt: TGTGCCAGCAGCTCTGGTCTACAGACAAATCAGCCCCAGCATTTT
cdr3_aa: CASSSGLQTNQPQHF

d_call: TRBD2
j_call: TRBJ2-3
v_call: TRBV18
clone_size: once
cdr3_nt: TGTGCCAGCTCACCTCCCCTAGCGGGAGCAGATACGCAGTATTTT
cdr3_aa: CASSPPLAGADTQYF

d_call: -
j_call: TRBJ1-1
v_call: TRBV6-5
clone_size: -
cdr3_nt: TGTGCCACCCGGGGCGGGGTGAACACTGAAGCTTTCTTT
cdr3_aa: CATRGGVNTEAFF